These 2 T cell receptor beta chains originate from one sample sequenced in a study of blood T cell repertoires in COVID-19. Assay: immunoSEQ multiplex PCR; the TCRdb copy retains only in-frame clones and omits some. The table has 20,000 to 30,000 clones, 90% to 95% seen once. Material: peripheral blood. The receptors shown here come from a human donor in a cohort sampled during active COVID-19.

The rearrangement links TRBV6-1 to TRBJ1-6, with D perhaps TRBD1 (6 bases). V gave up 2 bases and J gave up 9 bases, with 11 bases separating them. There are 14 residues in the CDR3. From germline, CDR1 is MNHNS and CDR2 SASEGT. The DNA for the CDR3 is TGTGCCAGCAGTGAAATGACAGGTCGTTCACCCCTCCACTTT. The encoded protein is CASSEMTGRSPLHF.

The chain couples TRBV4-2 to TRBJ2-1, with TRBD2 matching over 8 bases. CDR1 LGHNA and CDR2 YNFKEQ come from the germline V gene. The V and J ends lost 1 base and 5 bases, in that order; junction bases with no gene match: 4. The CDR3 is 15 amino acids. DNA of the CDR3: TGTGCCAGCAGCCAAGCGGGACTAGTTAACAATGAGCAGTTCTTC. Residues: CASSQAGLVNNEQFF.